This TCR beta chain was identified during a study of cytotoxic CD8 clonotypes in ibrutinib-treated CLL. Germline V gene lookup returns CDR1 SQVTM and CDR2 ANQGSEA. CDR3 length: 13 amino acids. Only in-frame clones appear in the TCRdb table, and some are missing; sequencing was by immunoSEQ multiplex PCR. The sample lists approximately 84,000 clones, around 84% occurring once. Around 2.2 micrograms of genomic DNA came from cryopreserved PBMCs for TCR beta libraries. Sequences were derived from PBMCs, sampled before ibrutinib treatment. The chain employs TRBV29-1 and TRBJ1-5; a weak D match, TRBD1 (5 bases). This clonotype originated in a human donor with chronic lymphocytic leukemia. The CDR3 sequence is CTKPGQRNQPQHF. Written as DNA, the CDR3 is TGCACCAAGCCTGGACAACGCAATCAGCCCCAGCATTTT.